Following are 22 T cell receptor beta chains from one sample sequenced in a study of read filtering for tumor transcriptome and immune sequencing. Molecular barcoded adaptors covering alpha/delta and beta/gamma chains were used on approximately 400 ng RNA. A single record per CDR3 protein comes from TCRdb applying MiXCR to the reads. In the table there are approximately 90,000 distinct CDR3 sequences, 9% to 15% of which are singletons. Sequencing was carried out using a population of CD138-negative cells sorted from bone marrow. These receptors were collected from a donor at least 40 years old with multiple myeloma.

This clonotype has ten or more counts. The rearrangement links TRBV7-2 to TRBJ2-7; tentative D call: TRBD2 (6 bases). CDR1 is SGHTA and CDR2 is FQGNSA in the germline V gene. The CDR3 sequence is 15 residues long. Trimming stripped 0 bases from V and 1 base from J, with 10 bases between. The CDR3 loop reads CASSLATGGSYEQYF. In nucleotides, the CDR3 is TGTGCCAGCAGCTTAGCCACCGGGGGTTCCTACGAGCAGTACTTC.

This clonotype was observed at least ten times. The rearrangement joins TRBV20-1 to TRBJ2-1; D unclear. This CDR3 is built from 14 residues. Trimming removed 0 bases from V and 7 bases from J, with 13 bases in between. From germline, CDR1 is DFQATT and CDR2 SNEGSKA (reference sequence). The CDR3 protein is CSARDTPDGNEQFF. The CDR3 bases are TGCAGTGCTAGAGACACCCCGGACGGGAATGAGCAGTTCTTC.

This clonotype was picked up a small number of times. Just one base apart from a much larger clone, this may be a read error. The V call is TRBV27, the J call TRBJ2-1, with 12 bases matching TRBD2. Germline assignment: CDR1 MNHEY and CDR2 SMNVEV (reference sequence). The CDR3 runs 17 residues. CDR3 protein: CASSPWTSGISCNEQFF. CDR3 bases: TGTGCCAGCAGTCCCTGGACTAGCGGGATTTCCTGCAATGAGCAGTTCTTC.

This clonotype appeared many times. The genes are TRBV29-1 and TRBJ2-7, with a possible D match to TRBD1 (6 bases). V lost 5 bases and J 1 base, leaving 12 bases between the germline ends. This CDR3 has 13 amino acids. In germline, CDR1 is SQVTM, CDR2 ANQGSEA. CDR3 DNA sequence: TGCAGCGTTAAGGACAGTGTATCCTACGAGCAGTACTTC. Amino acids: CSVKDSVSYEQYF.

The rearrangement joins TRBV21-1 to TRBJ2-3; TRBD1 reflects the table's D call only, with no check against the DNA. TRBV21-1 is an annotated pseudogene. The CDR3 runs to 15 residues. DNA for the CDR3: TGTGCCAGCAGCCACGAAGAGGACAGGACAGATACGCAGTATTTT. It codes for CASSHEEDRTDTQYF.

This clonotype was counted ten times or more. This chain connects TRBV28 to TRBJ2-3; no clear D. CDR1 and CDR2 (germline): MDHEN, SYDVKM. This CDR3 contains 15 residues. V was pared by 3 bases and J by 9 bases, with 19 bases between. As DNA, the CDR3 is TGTGCCAGCAGTTTGACGCTGGCGCTATTCCCCACGCAGTATTTT. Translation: CASSLTLALFPTQYF.

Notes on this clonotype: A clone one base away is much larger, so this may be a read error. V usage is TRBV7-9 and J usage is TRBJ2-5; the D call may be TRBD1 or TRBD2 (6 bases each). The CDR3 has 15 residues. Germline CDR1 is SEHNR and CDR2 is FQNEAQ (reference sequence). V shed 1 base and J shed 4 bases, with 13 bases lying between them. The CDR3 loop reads CASSLGGATLETQYF. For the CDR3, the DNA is TGTGCCAGCAGCTTAGGGGGGGCGACCCTAGAGACCCAGTACTTC.

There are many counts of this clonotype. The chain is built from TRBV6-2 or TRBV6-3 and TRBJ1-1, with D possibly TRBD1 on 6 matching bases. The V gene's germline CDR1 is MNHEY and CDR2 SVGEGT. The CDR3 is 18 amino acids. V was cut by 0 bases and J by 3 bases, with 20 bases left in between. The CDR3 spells CASSYSTVRGGEDTEAFF. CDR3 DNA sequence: TGTGCCAGCAGTTACTCGACGGTGCGTGGGGGCGAGGACACTGAAGCTTTCTTT.

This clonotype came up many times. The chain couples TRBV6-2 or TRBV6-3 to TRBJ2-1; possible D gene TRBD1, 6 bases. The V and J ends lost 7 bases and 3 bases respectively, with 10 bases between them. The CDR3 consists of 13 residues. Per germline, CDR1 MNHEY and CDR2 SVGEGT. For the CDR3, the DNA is TGTGCCAGCACCCAGGACAGCTACAATGAGCAGTTCTTC. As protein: CASTQDSYNEQFF.

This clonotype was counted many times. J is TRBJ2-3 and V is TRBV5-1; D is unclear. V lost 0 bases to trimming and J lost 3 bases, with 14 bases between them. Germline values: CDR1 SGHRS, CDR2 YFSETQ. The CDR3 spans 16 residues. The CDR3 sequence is CASSLGSSSETDTQYF. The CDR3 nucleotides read TGCGCCAGCAGCTTGGGATCTAGTTCTGAAACAGATACGCAGTATTTT.

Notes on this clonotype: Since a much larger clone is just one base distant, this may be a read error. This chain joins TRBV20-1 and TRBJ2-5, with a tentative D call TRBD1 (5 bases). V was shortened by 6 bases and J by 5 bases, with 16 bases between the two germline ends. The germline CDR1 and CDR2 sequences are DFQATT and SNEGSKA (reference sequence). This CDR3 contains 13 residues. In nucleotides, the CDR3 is TGCAGTGCACCGGACACACTTCGGGAGACCCAGTACTTC. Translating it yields CSAPDTLRETQYF.

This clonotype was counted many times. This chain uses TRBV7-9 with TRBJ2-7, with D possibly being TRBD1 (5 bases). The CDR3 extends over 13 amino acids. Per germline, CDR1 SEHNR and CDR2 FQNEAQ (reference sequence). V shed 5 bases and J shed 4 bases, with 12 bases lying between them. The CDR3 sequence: CASSHPDSYEQYF. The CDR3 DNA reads TGTGCCAGCAGCCATCCCGACAGTTACGAGCAGTACTTC.

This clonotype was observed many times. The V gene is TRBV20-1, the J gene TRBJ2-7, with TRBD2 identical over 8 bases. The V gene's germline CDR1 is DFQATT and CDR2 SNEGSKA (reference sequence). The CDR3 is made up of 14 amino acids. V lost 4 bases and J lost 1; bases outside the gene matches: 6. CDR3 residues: CSAKTSGTSYEQYF. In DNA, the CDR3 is TGCAGTGCTAAAACTAGCGGTACTTCCTACGAGCAGTACTTC.

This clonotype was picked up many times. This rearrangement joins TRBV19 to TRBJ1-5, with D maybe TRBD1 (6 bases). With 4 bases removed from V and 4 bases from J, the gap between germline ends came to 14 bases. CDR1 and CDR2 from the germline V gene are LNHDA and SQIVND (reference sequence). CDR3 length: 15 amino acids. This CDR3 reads CASSKIKGGNQPQHF. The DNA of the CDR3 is TGTGCCAGTAGTAAAATCAAGGGGGGGAATCAGCCCCAGCATTTT.

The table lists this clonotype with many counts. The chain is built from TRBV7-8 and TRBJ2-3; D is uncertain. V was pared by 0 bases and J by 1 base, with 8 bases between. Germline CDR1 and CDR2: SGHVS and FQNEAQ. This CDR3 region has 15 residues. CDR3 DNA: TGTGCCAGCAGCTTAGCGAACTCAGGCACAGATACGCAGTATTTT. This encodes CASSLANSGTDTQYF. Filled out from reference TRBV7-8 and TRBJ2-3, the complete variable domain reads GAGVSQSPRYKVAKRGQDVALRCDPISGHVSLFWYQQALGQGPEFLTYFQNEAQLDKSGLPSDRFFAERPEGSVSTLKIQRTQQEDSAVYLCASSLANSGTDTQYFGPGTRLTVL.

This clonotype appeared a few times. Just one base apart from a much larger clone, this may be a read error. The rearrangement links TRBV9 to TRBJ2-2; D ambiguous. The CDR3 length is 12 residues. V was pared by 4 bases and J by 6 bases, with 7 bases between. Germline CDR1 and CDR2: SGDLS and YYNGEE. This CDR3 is CASSLAAGELFF. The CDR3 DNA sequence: TGTGCCAGCAGCCTTGCAGCCGGGGAGCTGTTTTTT.

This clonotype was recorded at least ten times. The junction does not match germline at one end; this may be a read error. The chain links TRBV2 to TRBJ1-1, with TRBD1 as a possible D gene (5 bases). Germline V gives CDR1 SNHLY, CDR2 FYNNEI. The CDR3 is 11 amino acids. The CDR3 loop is CASSEGGPGLF. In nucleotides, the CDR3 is TGTGCCAGCAGTGAAGGTGGGCCGGGGCTCTTT.

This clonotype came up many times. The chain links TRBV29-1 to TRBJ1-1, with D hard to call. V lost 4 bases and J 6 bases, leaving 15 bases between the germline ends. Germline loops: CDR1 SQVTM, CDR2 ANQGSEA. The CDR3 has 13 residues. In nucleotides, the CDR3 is TGCAGCGTTGGGGGTCGGATGACCCCTGAAGCTTTCTTT. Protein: CSVGGRMTPEAFF.

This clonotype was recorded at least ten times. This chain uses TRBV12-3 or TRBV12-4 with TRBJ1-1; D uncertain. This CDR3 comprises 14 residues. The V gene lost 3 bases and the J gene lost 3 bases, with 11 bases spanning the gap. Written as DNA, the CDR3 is TGTGCCAGCAGTTTCGCGTACATCGACACTGAAGCTTTCTTT. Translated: CASSFAYIDTEAFF.

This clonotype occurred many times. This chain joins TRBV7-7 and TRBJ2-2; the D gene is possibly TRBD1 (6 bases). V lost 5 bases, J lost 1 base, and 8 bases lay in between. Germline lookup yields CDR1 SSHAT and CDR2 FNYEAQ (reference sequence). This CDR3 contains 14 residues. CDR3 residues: CASSPDRNTGELFF. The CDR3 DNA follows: TGTGCCAGCAGCCCGGACAGGAACACCGGGGAGCTGTTTTTT.

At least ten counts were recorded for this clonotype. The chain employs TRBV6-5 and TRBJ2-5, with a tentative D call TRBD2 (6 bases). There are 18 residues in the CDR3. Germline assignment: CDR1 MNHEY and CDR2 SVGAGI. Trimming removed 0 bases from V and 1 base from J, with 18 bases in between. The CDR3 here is CASSYSISGGRAQETQYF. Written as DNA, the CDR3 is TGTGCCAGCAGTTACTCGATTTCCGGGGGAAGGGCCCAAGAGACCCAGTACTTC.

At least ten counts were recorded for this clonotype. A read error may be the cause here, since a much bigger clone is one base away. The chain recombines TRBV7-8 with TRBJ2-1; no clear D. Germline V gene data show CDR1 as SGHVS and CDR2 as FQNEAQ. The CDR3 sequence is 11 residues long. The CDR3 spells CASSFDNGQFF. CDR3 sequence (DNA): TGTGCCAGCAGCTTCGACAATGGGCAGTTCTTC.